This T cell receptor beta chain was retrieved from a study of cytomegalovirus exposure and HLA in healthy donors (dated by TCRdb to 2016 to 2017). Regarding the study in general: According to an earlier analysis of 550 to 750 of the donors, about 179 million T cells yielded some 120 million unique TCR beta sequences and about 300 Gb of sequence data. Roughly 320 gigabases of sequencing data and roughly 80 million unique TCR sequences made up an early release that covered 500 to 650 HLA-typed donors. Of the roughly 410 genotyped donors, less than 85% were placed in the genetic ancestry cluster associated with self-reported Caucasian donors. The study aimed to test whether signatures of past pathogen exposure could be identified by cataloging public T cell receptors. The T cell repertoires of around 730 subjects were profiled by immunosequencing and related to cytomegalovirus serostatus. In addition to the first cohort of roughly 700 subjects, a separate validation cohort of 130 or so different subjects was used. The study combined high-throughput TCR immunosequencing, statistical association of individual TCRs with disease status, and machine learning to predict cytomegalovirus infection status. To study patterns of TCR occurrence, a later analysis re-analyzed previously published TCR beta repertoires from around 660 donors and added high-resolution HLA genotyping. Rather than drawing on any new phenotypic data, the later analysis identified candidate immune exposures from TCR beta sequences and the way those sequences occurred across donors. An earlier analysis of several hundred of the donors applied high-throughput TCR beta sequencing to assess whether each TCR beta V gene segment acted as functional or pseudogenic. Alongside the repertoire data, information on donor age, sex, ethnicity and CMV serostatus was compiled. Genome-wide SNP genotypes for about three fifths of the 666 donors were used in a later genetic analysis, which treated that subset as a discovery cohort. Every discovery cohort repertoire had been produced on one sequencing platform. Both class I and class II loci were covered by HLA typing, at four-digit resolution. The number of typed donors differed by locus: about 629-630 for A, B, C, DRB1 and DQB1; approximately 520 for DQA1; roughly 600 for DPA1; and some 430 for DPB1. Four or five DR-DQ haplotypes were treated as single units for association and clustering because of strong linkage in the cohort. Among 398 genotyped donors of the cohort, an average of approximately 220,000 unique TCR beta nucleotide sequences was sequenced per donor, of which approximately 19% were non-productive.

In total, 500 to 700 healthy bone marrow donors made up the cohort. At the time of sampling, all cohort members were nominally healthy, though unrecorded immune exposures were likely present. CMV serostatus was recorded as positive for about 300 and negative for 352 of the 666 cohort members, whereas no CMV serostatus was recorded for the donor in question. Every donor gave a peripheral blood sample, and the peripheral blood mononuclear cells from that sample were used for TCR beta sequencing. Genomic DNA extraction from the blood cell samples was performed with the Qiagen DNeasy Blood Extraction Kit. Here is what the overall study found, with its caveats: In this cohort, only TCR beta chains were sequenced, and detectable features were limited by the absence of alpha or paired-chain data. In a later analysis, the rate of TCR association differed among HLA loci, with DRB1 alleles having the most associated TCRs and HLA-C alleles having the fewest. The presence/absence analyses assumed that sequencing depth was roughly uniform across donors, and that assumption may not be true. In vitro tests confirmed that a few of the cytomegalovirus-associated TCR beta chains recognize cytomegalovirus antigens. In an earlier analysis of more than 450 of the donors, most TCR beta V segments were observed in productive rearrangements about 87% or about 30% of the time, broadly matching IMGT annotations. Most CMV-associated TCR beta chains appeared to be HLA-restricted in a later analysis, and the HLA associations seemed to be driven largely by CMV exposure. A cluster of highly shared sequence variants was judged likely to represent a technical artifact of the sequencing pipeline. In a later genetic analysis, a missense DCLRE1C variant was associated with V-gene and J-gene trimming of TCR beta chains, and the association was replicated in an independent cohort. Immune exposure information for the cohort was limited to CMV serostatus. The authors suggested that the approach could potentially be generalized to other disease states and immunological phenotypes. About 17 rarely observed V segments, including chromosome 9 orphons, were excluded from the earlier analysis of just under 600 of the donors because counts were too low. Compared with equally common non-associated chains, HLA-associated TCR beta chains in a later analysis were more clonally expanded and had lower generation probabilities. While some public TCRs were present in many individuals, most TCR sequences turned up only very rarely across donors. The study listed approximately 160 TCR beta chains as associated with cytomegalovirus. The 87-base-pair reads could not distinguish some IMGT-functional V segments, including TRBV6-2 and TRBV6-3, so those segments were excluded. Several of the top co-occurrence clusters appeared to be linked to parvovirus B19, influenza, CMV and Epstein-Barr virus, according to a later analysis. HLA typing was unavailable for some donors at each locus, so association tests used only the typed subset. In a later analysis, more than 15,000 TCR beta sequences were associated with specific HLA alleles at a false discovery rate of 0.05. A further reported finding was that TCR beta sequences accurately predicted the HLA-A and HLA-B alleles for most subjects in the first cohort. When HLA alleles, especially DR and DQ, strongly co-occurred, attributing TCR associations to individual alleles was difficult. A later genetic analysis reported fewer N-insertions in productive TCRs among donors in an Asian-associated ancestry cluster than the 666-donor mean. Correlated functional status among segregating V segments might reflect linkage disequilibrium, but an unknown experimental factor could not be ruled out. In both the original and validation cohorts, the classifier was reported to diagnose cytomegalovirus status with high specificity and sensitivity.

The protocol used for the library was the immunoSEQ multiplex PCR assay. A mixture of 60 forward primers for TCR Vbeta segments and 13 reverse primers for TCR Jbeta segments was used in the multiplex PCR. The CDR3 region of rearranged TCR beta genes was amplified from genomic DNA with a multiplex PCR assay. The Illumina HiSeq System was used to sequence the amplified TCR beta libraries as 87-base-pair reads. Per the source publication's procedure: A later analysis tallied around 87 million unique TCR beta chains across the 666 repertoires, and approximately 12 million of those chains were shared by two or more donors. Raw reads were error-corrected and collapsed into unique sequences with a nearest-neighbor algorithm that merged closely related sequences to remove PCR and sequencing errors. To assign V, D and J gene segments, CDR3 sequences were aligned to IMGT reference sequences. For a sequence to be retained, a match of at least six nucleotides to both a V gene segment and a J gene segment was required. Rearrangements were classified as productive when the CDR3 lacked stop codons and remained in frame with V and J, and all other rearrangements were classified as non-productive. CDR3 was defined according to IMGT convention as the region running from the second conserved V-encoded cysteine to the conserved J-encoded phenylalanine. The earlier analysis of some 580 of the donors excluded any sequence lacking an unambiguous match to a single V gene segment. In an earlier analysis of approximately 590 of the donors, V segments were called functional above 56.7% productive rearrangements and were called segregating when the between-donor standard deviation exceeded 5%. A statistical classification framework was built to diagnose cytomegalovirus status from the catalog of TCR beta chain sequences. In a later analysis, TCR nucleotide sequences were compared against IMGT/GENE-DB human TR gene sequences so that V and J genes could be assigned. Using the TCRdist pipeline, a later analysis assigned CDR3 sequences along with most-parsimonious VDJ recombination scenarios. In a later analysis, each TCR beta chain was defined by its CDR3 amino acid sequence together with its V-gene family, and reads lacking a unique V-gene family were excluded. In a later analysis, 450 to 600 highly shared, low-generation-probability nucleotide sequences were removed to address suspected cross-contamination and a sequencing artifact. A later analysis calculated a clonal expansion index for each public chain from normalized within-repertoire ranks of inferred template counts. Generation probabilities in a later analysis came from a VDJ recombination model fitted to out-of-frame rearrangements, and those results were checked against IGoR. Hypergeometric tests were used in a later analysis to score TCR-TCR, TCR-HLA and TCR-CMV co-occurrence, with a repertoire-size bias correction applied to the TCR pairs. A later analysis estimated false discovery rates by permuting HLA or CMV assignments 20 times. In a later analysis, co-occurring TCRs were grouped using DBSCAN, with TCRdist sequence similarity added in when clustering inside HLA-allele-positive subsets. Co-occurrence clustering excluded repertoires with fewer than 30,000 or more than 120,000 public chains, plus five with anomalous nucleotide sharing. In its TCRdb copy, this immuneACCESS table keeps in-frame sequences only and misses some clones. Where compared with another copy, unresolved V genes explain less than half of these, and the others have no known cause. D and trimming were read from the DNA, whereas the V and J calls and clone size are those reported in that table. In this sample the table shows over 200,000 clones, 85% of which occur a single time. The ten largest make up over 1% of the sample.

A remark on this clone: The antigen it recognizes is unknown. Base quality data are lacking; no much larger clone is found one base away.

The CDR3 measures 17 amino acids from cysteine to phenylalanine. Only the CDR3 DNA stays, 51 bases, in frame from base 1. Trimming leaves V shorter by 5 bases and J shorter by 3 bases, with the junction holding 11 bases beyond the gene matches. From the germline V gene, CDR1 is MDHEN and CDR2 is SYDVKM. The sequenced sample consisted of PBMCs. The chain is assembled from TRBV28 and TRBJ1-5, with TRBD1 matching 9 junction bases. The TCR originated in a human donor in good health. The CDR3 loop reads CASSLYPGQGANQPQHF. The nucleotides are TGTGCCAGCAGTCTTTATCCGGGACAGGGTGCCAATCAGCCCCAGCATTTT.